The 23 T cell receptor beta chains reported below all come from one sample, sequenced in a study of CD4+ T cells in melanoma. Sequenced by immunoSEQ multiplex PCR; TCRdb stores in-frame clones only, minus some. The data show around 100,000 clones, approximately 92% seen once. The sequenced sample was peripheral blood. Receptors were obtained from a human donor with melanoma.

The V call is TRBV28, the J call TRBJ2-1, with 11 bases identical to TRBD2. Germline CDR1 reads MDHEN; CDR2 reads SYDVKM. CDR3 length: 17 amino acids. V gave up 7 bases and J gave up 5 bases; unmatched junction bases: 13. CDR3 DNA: TGTGCCAGCAAAGTGGTGCTAGCGGGAGGTGGGGACAATGAGCAGTTCTTC. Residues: CASKVVLAGGGDNEQFF.

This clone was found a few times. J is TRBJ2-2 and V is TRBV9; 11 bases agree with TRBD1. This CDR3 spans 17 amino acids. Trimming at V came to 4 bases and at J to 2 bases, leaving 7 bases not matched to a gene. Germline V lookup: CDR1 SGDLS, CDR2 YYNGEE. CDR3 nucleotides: TGTGCCAGCAGCTACCGGGACAGGGGGGTTAACACCGGGGAGCTGTTTTTT. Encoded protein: CASSYRDRGVNTGELFF.

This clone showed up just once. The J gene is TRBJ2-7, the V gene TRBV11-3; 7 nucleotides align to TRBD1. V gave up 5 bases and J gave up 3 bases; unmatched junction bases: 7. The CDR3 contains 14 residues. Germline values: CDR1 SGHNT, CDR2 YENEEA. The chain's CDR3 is CASSLRDSHYEQYF. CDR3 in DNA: TGTGCCAGCAGCCTCCGGGACAGCCACTACGAGCAGTACTTC.

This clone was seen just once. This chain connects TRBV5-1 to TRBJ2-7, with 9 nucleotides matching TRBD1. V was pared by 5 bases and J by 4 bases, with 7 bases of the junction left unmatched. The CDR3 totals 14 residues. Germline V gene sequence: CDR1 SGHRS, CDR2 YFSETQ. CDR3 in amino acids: CASRPGTGNYEQYF. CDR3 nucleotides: TGCGCCAGCAGACCAGGGACAGGGAATTACGAGCAGTACTTC. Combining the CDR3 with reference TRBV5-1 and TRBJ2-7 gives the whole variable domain KAGVTQTPRYLIKTRGQQVTLSCSPISGHRSVSWYQQTPGQGLQFLFEYFSETQRNKGNFPGRFSGRQFSNSRSEMNVSTLELGDSALYLCASRPGTGNYEQYFGPGTRLTVT.

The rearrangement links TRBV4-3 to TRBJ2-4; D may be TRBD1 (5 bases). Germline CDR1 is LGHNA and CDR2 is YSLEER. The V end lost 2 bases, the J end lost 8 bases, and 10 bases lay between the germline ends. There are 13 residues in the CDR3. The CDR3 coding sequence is TGCGCCAGCAGCCAATCAGGGATCGACATTCAGTACTTC. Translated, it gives CASSQSGIDIQYF.

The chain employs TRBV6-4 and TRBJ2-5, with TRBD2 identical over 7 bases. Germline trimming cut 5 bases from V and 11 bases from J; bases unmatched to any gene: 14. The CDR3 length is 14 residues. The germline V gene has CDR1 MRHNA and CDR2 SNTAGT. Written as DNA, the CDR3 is TGTGCCAGCAGTATTGAGGCAGGGCGGGAGAAGCAGTACTTC. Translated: CASSIEAGREKQYF.

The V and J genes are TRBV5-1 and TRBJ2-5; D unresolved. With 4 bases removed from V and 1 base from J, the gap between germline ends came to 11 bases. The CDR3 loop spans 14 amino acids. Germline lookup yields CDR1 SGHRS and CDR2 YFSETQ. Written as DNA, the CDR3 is TGCGCCAGCAGCCCGGTCATGGCCCAAGAGACCCAGTACTTC. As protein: CASSPVMAQETQYF.

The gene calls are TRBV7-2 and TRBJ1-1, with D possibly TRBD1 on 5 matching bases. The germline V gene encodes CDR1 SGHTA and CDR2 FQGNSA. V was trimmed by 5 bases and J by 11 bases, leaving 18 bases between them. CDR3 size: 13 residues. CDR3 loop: CASSPGRGYRAFF. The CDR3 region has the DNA TGTGCCAGCAGCCCAGGGCGGGGATATCGGGCTTTCTTT.

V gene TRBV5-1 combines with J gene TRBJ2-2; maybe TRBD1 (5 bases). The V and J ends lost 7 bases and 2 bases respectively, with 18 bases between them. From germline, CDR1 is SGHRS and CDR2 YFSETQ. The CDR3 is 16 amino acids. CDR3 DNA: TGCGCCAGCTCCTTATTCGGACACTCTAACACCGGGGAGCTGTTTTTT. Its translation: CASSLFGHSNTGELFF.

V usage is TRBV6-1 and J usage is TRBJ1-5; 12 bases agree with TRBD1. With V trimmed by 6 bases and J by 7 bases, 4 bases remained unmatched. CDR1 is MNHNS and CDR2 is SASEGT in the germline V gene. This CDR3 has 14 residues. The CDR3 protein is CASRGTGGLQPQHF. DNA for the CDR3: TGTGCCAGCAGAGGGACAGGGGGCTTACAGCCCCAGCATTTT.

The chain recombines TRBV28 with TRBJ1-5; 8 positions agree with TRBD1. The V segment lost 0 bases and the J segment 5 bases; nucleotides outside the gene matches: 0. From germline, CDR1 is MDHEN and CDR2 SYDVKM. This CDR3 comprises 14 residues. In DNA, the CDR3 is TGTGCCAGCAGTTTATGGACAGGGGATCAGCCCCAGCATTTT. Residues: CASSLWTGDQPQHF.

DNA of the CDR3: TGCGCCAGCAGCTTTTTACAGCTAGCCAAAAACATTCAGTACTTC. Translation gives CASSFLQLAKNIQYF. The chain combines TRBV5-1 with TRBJ2-4, with D uncertain. The CDR3 is made up of 15 amino acids. Germline CDR1 and CDR2: SGHRS and YFSETQ. Trimming removed 2 bases from V and 0 bases from J, with 9 bases in between. Full variable domain (remainder filled in from reference TRBV5-1 and TRBJ2-4): KAGVTQTPRYLIKTRGQQVTLSCSPISGHRSVSWYQQTPGQGLQFLFEYFSETQRNKGNFPGRFSGRQFSNSRSEMNVSTLELGDSALYLCASSFLQLAKNIQYFGAGTRLSVL.

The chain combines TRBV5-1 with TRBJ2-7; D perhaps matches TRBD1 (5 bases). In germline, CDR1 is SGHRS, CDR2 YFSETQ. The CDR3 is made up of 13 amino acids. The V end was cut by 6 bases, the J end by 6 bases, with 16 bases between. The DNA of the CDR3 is TGCGCCAGCACCTCTGGGGCGAGGTCCGAGCAGTACTTC. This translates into CASTSGARSEQYF.

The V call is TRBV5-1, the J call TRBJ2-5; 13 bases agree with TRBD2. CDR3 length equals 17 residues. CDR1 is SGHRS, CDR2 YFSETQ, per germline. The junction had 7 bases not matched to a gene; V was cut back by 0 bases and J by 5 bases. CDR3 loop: CASSLGTSGRTRETQYF. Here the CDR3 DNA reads TGCGCCAGCAGCTTGGGGACTAGCGGGAGAACCCGGGAGACCCAGTACTTC.

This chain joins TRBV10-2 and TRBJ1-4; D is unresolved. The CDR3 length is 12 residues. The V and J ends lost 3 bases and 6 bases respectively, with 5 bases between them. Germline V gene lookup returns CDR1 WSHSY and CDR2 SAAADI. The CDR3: CASSDPDEKLFF. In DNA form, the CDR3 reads TGCGCCAGCAGTGACCCGGATGAAAAACTGTTTTTT.

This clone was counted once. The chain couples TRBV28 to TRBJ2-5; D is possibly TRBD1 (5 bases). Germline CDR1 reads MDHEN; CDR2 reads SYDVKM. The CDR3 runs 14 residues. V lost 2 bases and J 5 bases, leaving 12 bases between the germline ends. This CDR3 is CASSLIDRSETQYF. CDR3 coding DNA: TGTGCCAGCAGTTTAATTGACAGATCCGAGACCCAGTACTTC.

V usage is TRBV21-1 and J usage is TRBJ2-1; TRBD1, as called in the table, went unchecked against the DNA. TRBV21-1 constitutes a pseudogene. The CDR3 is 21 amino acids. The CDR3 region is CASSSPGTGGSESGSYNEQFF. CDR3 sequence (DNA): TGTGCCAGCAGCAGCCCCGGGACAGGGGGCTCCGAGAGCGGGAGCTACAATGAGCAGTTCTTC.

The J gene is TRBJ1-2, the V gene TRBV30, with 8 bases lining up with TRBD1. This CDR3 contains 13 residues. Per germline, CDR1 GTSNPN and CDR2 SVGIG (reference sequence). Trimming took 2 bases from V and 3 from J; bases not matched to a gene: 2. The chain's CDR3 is CAWSLQGDYGYTF. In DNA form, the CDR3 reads TGTGCCTGGAGTTTACAGGGGGACTATGGCTACACCTTC.

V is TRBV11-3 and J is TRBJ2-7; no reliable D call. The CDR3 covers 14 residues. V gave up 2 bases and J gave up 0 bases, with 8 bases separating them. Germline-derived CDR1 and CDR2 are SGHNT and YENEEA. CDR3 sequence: CASSLSATSYEQYF. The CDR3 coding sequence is TGTGCCAGCAGCTTATCCGCCACCTCCTACGAGCAGTACTTC.

Here the CDR3 reads CASSKSHLSGQVYGYTF. CDR3 in DNA: TGTGCCAGCAGCAAGTCCCATTTGTCCGGACAGGTCTATGGCTACACCTTC. The V call is TRBV28, the J call TRBJ1-2, with 7 bases identical to TRBD1. The V segment lost 6 bases and the J segment 4 bases; nucleotides outside the gene matches: 17. The CDR3 has 17 residues. Germline V gene sequence: CDR1 MDHEN, CDR2 SYDVKM.

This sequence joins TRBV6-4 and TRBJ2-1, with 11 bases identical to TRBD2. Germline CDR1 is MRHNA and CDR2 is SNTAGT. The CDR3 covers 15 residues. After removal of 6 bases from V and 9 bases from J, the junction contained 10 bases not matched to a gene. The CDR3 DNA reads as TGTGCCAGCAGCCCACTAGCGGGAGTTTCAACTGAGCAGTTCTTC. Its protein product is CASSPLAGVSTEQFF.

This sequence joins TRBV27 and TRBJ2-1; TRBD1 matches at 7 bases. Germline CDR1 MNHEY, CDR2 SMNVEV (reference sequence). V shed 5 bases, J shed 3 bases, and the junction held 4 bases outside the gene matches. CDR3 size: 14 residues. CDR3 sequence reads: CASSPTGDYNEQFF. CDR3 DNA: TGTGCCAGCAGTCCCACAGGGGACTACAATGAGCAGTTCTTC.

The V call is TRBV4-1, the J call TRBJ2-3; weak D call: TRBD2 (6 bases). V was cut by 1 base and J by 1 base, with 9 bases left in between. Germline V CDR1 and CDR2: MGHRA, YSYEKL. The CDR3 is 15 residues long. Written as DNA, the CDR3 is TGCGCCAGCAGCCAAGCGGCTAGCGGCACAGATACGCAGTATTTT. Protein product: CASSQAASGTDTQYF.